Following are 10 T cell receptor beta chains from one sample sequenced in a study of OX40 agonist ivuxolimab in advanced cancers. Sequenced by immunoSEQ multiplex PCR; TCRdb stores in-frame clones only, minus some. The sample records some 50,000 clones, around 87% being singletons. Source: CD4+ or CD8+ T cells sorted from blood, taken in a trial of the OX40 agonist ivuxolimab. The receptors derive from an adult with an advanced solid tumor such as melanoma, head and neck, liver or kidney cancer.

This clone is a singleton in its sample. The J gene is TRBJ2-1, the V gene TRBV2, with 8 bases identical to TRBD1. This CDR3 region has 12 residues. J gave up 13 bases and V 5 bases, and 7 bases lay outside the gene matches. Germline V gene lookup returns CDR1 SNHLY and CDR2 FYNNEI. The CDR3: CASSRQGFRQFF. CDR3 coding DNA: TGTGCCAGCAGTAGACAGGGGTTTCGTCAGTTCTTC.

J is TRBJ1-4 and V is TRBV19; D not certain. With 6 bases removed from V and 8 bases from J, the gap between germline ends came to 16 bases. CDR1 and CDR2 from the germline V gene are LNHDA and SQIVND (reference sequence). The CDR3 loop spans 14 amino acids. This chain's CDR3 is CASSPTRAKEKLFF. CDR3 nucleotide sequence: TGTGCCAGTAGCCCGACGCGGGCCAAGGAAAAACTGTTTTTT.

This chain connects TRBV6-4 to TRBJ2-1, with D tentatively TRBD1 or TRBD2 (7 bases each). CDR1 MRHNA and CDR2 SNTAGT come from the germline V gene. The CDR3 contains 16 residues. V shed 6 bases and J shed 8 bases, with 23 bases lying between them. CDR3 sequence reads: CASRPVGTAGRDEQFF. CDR3 DNA: TGTGCCAGCAGGCCAGTGGGGACAGCGGGAAGGGATGAGCAGTTCTTC.

The chain uses TRBV19 and TRBJ2-1; 7 nucleotides match TRBD1. CDR3 length: 15 residues. V trimming: 5 bases; J trimming: 10 bases; junction bases outside the gene matches: 14. Per the germline V gene, CDR1 is LNHDA and CDR2 is SQIVND (reference sequence). CDR3 coding DNA: TGTGCCAGTAGTTCACCTTCACAGGGGAAACGCGAGCAGTTCTTC. This encodes CASSSPSQGKREQFF.

This chain joins TRBV11-2 and TRBJ2-7; TRBD1 aligns across 7 bases. The V segment lost 3 bases and the J segment 1 base; nucleotides outside the gene matches: 3. The CDR3 covers 14 residues. CDR1 and CDR2 from the germline V gene are SGHAT and FQNNGV. The CDR3 region has the DNA TGTGCCAGCAGCTTCTCAGGGGGTTCCTACGAGCAGTACTTC. It is translated as CASSFSGGSYEQYF.

This clone was seen a single time. The chain is built from TRBV28 and TRBJ2-7; 7 bases align to TRBD2. The germline CDR1 and CDR2 sequences are MDHEN and SYDVKM. This CDR3 is 14 amino acids long. Trimming cost V 6 bases and J 0 bases; bases outside gene matches: 5. This CDR3 reads CASRQAGSSYEQYF. CDR3 nucleotides: TGTGCCAGCAGACAAGCGGGGAGCTCCTACGAGCAGTACTTC.

The chain recombines TRBV7-2 with TRBJ2-2; D gene unclear. This CDR3 spans 15 amino acids. V gave up 3 bases and J gave up 0 bases, with 8 bases separating them. Germline lookup yields CDR1 SGHTA and CDR2 FQGNSA. CDR3 nucleotides: TGTGCCAGCAGCTTCCAGATCGCGAACACCGGGGAGCTGTTTTTT. Translated, it gives CASSFQIANTGELFF.

The V and J genes are TRBV18 and TRBJ2-7; tentatively, D is TRBD1 (5 bases). CDR3 size: 14 residues. Germline V gene lookup returns CDR1 KGHSH and CDR2 LQKENI. The V and J ends lost 4 bases and 2 bases respectively, with 12 bases between them. The CDR3 region is CASSLGAQTYEQYF. CDR3 sequence (DNA): TGTGCCAGCTCACTAGGGGCACAAACCTACGAGCAGTACTTC.

The CDR3 DNA sequence: TGTGCCAGCAGTTACGGGATAGGAGGCGGCTACACCTTC. As protein: CASSYGIGGGYTF. This sequence joins TRBV28 and TRBJ1-2; D remains unclear. The CDR3 contains 13 residues. Germline V lookup: CDR1 MDHEN, CDR2 SYDVKM. Trimming pared 4 bases from V and 8 bases from J, leaving 14 bases between.

The rearrangement uses TRBV4-3 and TRBJ2-1; 10 nucleotides agree with TRBD2. The V gene end was trimmed by 3 bases and the J gene end by 5 bases; junction bases not matched to a gene: 7. Germline V CDR1 and CDR2: LGHNA, YSLEER. The CDR3 runs 16 residues. This CDR3 reads CASSQVASGGNNEQFF. The CDR3 DNA follows: TGCGCCAGCAGCCAGGTGGCTAGCGGGGGAAACAATGAGCAGTTCTTC.